Shown below are 9 T cell receptor beta chains from a single sample sequenced in a study of OX40 agonist ivuxolimab in advanced cancers. Profiled with immunoSEQ multiplex PCR; TCRdb holds only in-frame clones, not every one. This table has 16,000 or so clones, around four fifths appearing once. The sequencing used CD4+ or CD8+ T cells sorted from blood, collected in a trial of the OX40 agonist ivuxolimab. The source of these receptors is an adult with an advanced solid tumor such as melanoma, head and neck, liver or kidney cancer.

This clone was observed a few times. The rearrangement uses TRBV29-1 and TRBJ1-3, with 7 bases aligning to TRBD1. The CDR3 is made up of 12 amino acids. V dropped 7 bases and J dropped 6; count of bases not matched to a gene: 6. The germline V gene encodes CDR1 SQVTM and CDR2 ANQGSEA. The CDR3 DNA reads TGCAGCGCCTGGACAGGCGAAAACACCATATATTTT. Its translation: CSAWTGENTIYF.

The chain links TRBV6-5 to TRBJ1-4; perhaps TRBD1 as D (6 bases). The CDR3 runs to 14 residues. The germline CDR1 and CDR2 sequences are MNHEY and SVGAGI. The V and J ends lost 4 bases and 7 bases respectively, with 13 bases between them. CDR3: CASSLGAGVEKLFF. As DNA, the CDR3 is TGTGCCAGCAGTTTGGGGGCAGGGGTTGAAAAACTGTTTTTT.

This chain links TRBV19 with TRBJ2-5; D remains unclear. This CDR3 is 17 amino acids long. CDR1 and CDR2 from the germline V gene are LNHDA and SQIVND (reference sequence). Between the trimmed V and J ends, which lost 3 bases and 1 base, there was a span of 18 bases. Written as DNA, the CDR3 is TGTGCCAGTAGTATGATAGATACAGTGGGCATCCAAGAGACCCAGTACTTC. This sequence encodes CASSMIDTVGIQETQYF.

The V and J genes are TRBV6-5 and TRBJ1-3; a weak D match, TRBD1 (5 bases). Germline CDR1 MNHEY, CDR2 SVGAGI. Trimming removed 2 bases from V and 0 bases from J, with 8 bases in between. The length of the CDR3 is 15 residues. This chain's CDR3 is CASSYQGLSGNTIYF. The DNA for the CDR3 is TGTGCCAGCAGTTACCAGGGCCTCTCTGGAAACACCATATATTTT.

The V gene is TRBV5-6, the J gene TRBJ2-7; D perhaps matches TRBD1 (6 bases). There are 13 residues in the CDR3. V was pared by 2 bases and J by 3 bases, with 9 bases between. Germline V gene data show CDR1 as SGHDT and CDR2 as YYEEEE. The CDR3 region is CASSFGQIYEQYF. Written as DNA, the CDR3 is TGTGCCAGCAGCTTCGGACAGATCTACGAGCAGTACTTC.

CDR3 sequence: CASSFPRQGIMNNEQFF. CDR3 nucleotide sequence: TGTGCCAGCAGCTTTCCCCGCCAGGGTATCATGAACAATGAGCAGTTCTTC. The rearrangement joins TRBV7-9 to TRBJ2-1; D is perhaps TRBD1 (5 bases). CDR1 is SEHNR and CDR2 is FQNEAQ in the germline V gene (reference sequence). The V and J ends lost 3 bases and 5 bases respectively, with 20 bases between them. The CDR3 contains 17 residues.

The V call is TRBV10-3, the J call TRBJ2-5, with 7 positions matching TRBD2. CDR1 is ENHRY and CDR2 is SYGVKD in the germline V gene. The CDR3 loop spans 14 amino acids. J was trimmed by 5 bases and V by 6 bases; bases with no gene match: 9. The CDR3 here is CAIRPGLITETQYF. The CDR3 DNA reads as TGTGCCATCAGACCGGGACTAATAACGGAGACCCAGTACTTC.

This sequence joins TRBV29-1 and TRBJ1-1; 8 nucleotides line up with TRBD1. This CDR3 has 13 residues. Germline assignment: CDR1 SQVTM and CDR2 ANQGSEA. The J segment lost 0 bases and the V segment lost 7 bases, leaving 4 bases of the junction unmatched. As DNA, the CDR3 is TGCAGCGATGCGACAGGGGTGAACACTGAAGCTTTCTTT. Translated, it gives CSDATGVNTEAFF.

This clone was counted a single time. This chain uses TRBV7-6 with TRBJ2-3; TRBD2 matches at 9 bases. CDR1 is SGHVS and CDR2 is FNYEAQ in the germline V gene. V lost 1 base to trimming and J lost 0 bases; unmatched junction nucleotides: 8. The CDR3 length is 18 residues. CDR3 sequence: CASSLEAGGRTSTDTQYF. CDR3 sequence (DNA): TGTGCCAGCAGCTTAGAAGCGGGGGGCCGAACGAGCACAGATACGCAGTATTTT.